A few counts support the clone carrying this TCR beta chain. Its target is not known. This sample was taken from a study of T cell repertoires in cytomegalovirus infection. General study points: Cumulative public TCR beta family frequency identified carriers of CMV plus the relevant HLA.

MiXCR, applied by TCRdb to the reads, yields one record per CDR3 protein. The table includes approximately 500,000 distinct CDR3 sequences, roughly 10% detected once. The junction had 12 bases not matched to a gene; V was cut back by 5 bases and J by 7 bases. The germline gives CDR1 SGHVS, CDR2 FNYEAQ. CDR3 length: 16 amino acids. The chain is built from TRBV7-6 and TRBJ2-1; 9 bases map to TRBD2. Specimen: PBMCs. This sequence originates from a human donor in good health (CMV status not recorded). Some clones in this sample may be carry-over from other donors' samples. The CDR3 coding sequence is TGTGCCAGCAGCAAGCCCGGGACTAGCTCCTCAAATGAGCAGTTCTTC. It is translated as CASSKPGTSSSNEQFF. Together with reference TRBV7-6 and TRBJ2-1, the CDR3 gives the full variable domain: GAGVSQSPRYKVTKRGQDVALRCDPISGHVSLYWYRQALGQGPEFLTYFNYEAQQDKSGLPNDRFSAERPEGSISTLTIQRTEQRDSAMYRCASSKPGTSSSNEQFFGPGTRLTVL.